Presented here are 30 T cell receptor beta chains from one specimen sequenced in a study of shared clonotypes between healthy human individuals. Assay used: immunoSEQ multiplex PCR; TCRdb lists only in-frame clones, some missing. Of approximately 2.5 million clones listed, 90% to 95% are singletons. What was sequenced was naive CD4+ T cells sorted from blood. Subset defined: CD45RA+ positively selected. These receptors were taken from a man younger than 35 in good health.

The CDR3 sequence: CASSSTMDSLYSNQPQHF. The CDR3 DNA follows: TGTGCCAGCAGCTCCACTATGGACAGTCTGTATAGCAATCAGCCCCAGCATTTT. The chain links TRBV2 to TRBJ1-5; D is possibly TRBD1 (6 bases). This CDR3 contains 18 residues. Per germline, CDR1 SNHLY and CDR2 FYNNEI. The V and J ends lost 6 bases and 0 bases respectively, with 21 bases between them.

This chain links TRBV7-2 with TRBJ2-5; D is unresolved. V dropped 2 bases and J dropped 5 bases, with 6 bases sitting between them. The germline CDR1 and CDR2 sequences are SGHTA and FQGNSA. The CDR3 consists of 12 residues. The chain's CDR3 is CASSLYAETQYF. The CDR3 coding sequence is TGTGCCAGCAGCTTATATGCGGAGACCCAGTACTTC. Variable domain in full (rest from reference TRBV7-2 and TRBJ2-5): GAGVSQSPSNKVTEKGKDVELRCDPISGHTALYWYRQSLGQGLEFLIYFQGNSAPDKSGLPSDRFSAERTGGSVSTLTIQRTQQEDSAVYLCASSLYAETQYFGPGTRLLVL.

The sample holds one count of this clone. The V gene is TRBV2, the J gene TRBJ2-7; maybe TRBD2 (5 bases). V was trimmed by 9 bases and J by 2 bases, leaving 17 bases between them. Germline V gene data show CDR1 as SNHLY and CDR2 as FYNNEI. CDR3 length: 14 amino acids. The CDR3 region is CASNHPGVPYEQYF. CDR3 nucleotide sequence: TGTGCCAGTAACCACCCCGGGGTCCCCTACGAGCAGTACTTC.

This chain uses TRBV6-1 with TRBJ1-1; TRBD1 is a possible D gene (6 bases). V was clipped by 4 bases and J by 1 base, with 13 bases between them. This CDR3 region has 15 residues. Germline CDR1 MNHNS, CDR2 SASEGT. The CDR3 region is CASSGSRDKNTEAFF. CDR3 in DNA: TGTGCCAGCAGTGGGTCCCGGGACAAGAACACTGAAGCTTTCTTT.

The chain combines TRBV10-3 with TRBJ2-4, with a possible D match to TRBD2 (5 bases). The germline V gene has CDR1 ENHRY and CDR2 SYGVKD. V dropped 2 bases and J dropped 4 bases, with 9 bases sitting between them. This CDR3 contains 14 residues. In nucleotides, the CDR3 is TGTGCCATCAGTGAGGAGGGCAGGAAAAACATTCAGTACTTC. Amino acid sequence: CAISEEGRKNIQYF.

This sequence joins TRBV7-9 and TRBJ1-2, with 12 bases matching TRBD1. This CDR3 contains 16 residues. J lost 6 bases, V lost 6 bases, and 11 bases had no gene match. Per the germline V gene, CDR1 is SEHNR and CDR2 is FQNEAQ (reference sequence). In DNA, the CDR3 is TGTGCCAGCAGTAATACCGGGACAGGGGGCGCGGATGGCTACACCTTC. Translating it yields CASSNTGTGGADGYTF.

This chain connects TRBV2 to TRBJ1-6; D is unresolved. The CDR3 covers 14 residues. With 5 bases removed from V and 10 bases from J, the gap between germline ends came to 15 bases. Looked up from germline, CDR1 is SNHLY and CDR2 is FYNNEI. CDR3 nucleotide sequence: TGTGCCAGCAGTCAGACATCTGGCCGCTCACCCCTCCACTTT. This encodes CASSQTSGRSPLHF.

This chain uses TRBV7-3 with TRBJ1-5, with 8 positions matching TRBD1. The V and J ends lost 10 bases and 2 bases, in that order; junction bases with no gene match: 7. The CDR3 is 14 residues long. Germline CDR1 reads SGHTA; CDR2 reads FQGTGA. CDR3 region: CATNPDRGNQPQHF. For the CDR3, the DNA is TGTGCCACCAACCCGGACAGGGGCAATCAGCCCCAGCATTTT.

The gene calls are TRBV7-9 and TRBJ2-7; 11 bases fit TRBD2. Trimming removed 5 bases from V and 4 bases from J; junction bases left unmatched: 4. This CDR3 is built from 14 residues. The germline V gene has CDR1 SEHNR and CDR2 FQNEAQ (reference sequence). The CDR3 DNA is TGTGCCAGCAGCGCCGGACTAGCGGGTTACGAGCAGTACTTC. It yields the protein CASSAGLAGYEQYF.

This chain uses TRBV6-1 with TRBJ2-2; TRBD1 is a possible D gene (6 bases). CDR3 length: 14 amino acids. Germline V CDR1 and CDR2: MNHNS, SASEGT. Deletions cut 8 bases from V and 2 bases from J, with 12 bases between. The CDR3 region has the DNA TGTGCCAGCCGCTCCGGGACAAACACCGGGGAGCTGTTTTTT. Its translation is CASRSGTNTGELFF.

The V call is TRBV27, the J call TRBJ2-1, with 7 bases aligning to TRBD1. J was trimmed by 3 bases and V by 5 bases; bases with no gene match: 7. Germline V gives CDR1 MNHEY, CDR2 SMNVEV (reference sequence). The CDR3 loop spans 15 amino acids. CDR3 in amino acids: CASSTPTGYYNEQFF. The CDR3 region has the DNA TGTGCCAGCAGTACCCCGACAGGGTACTACAATGAGCAGTTCTTC.

The V and J genes are TRBV28 and TRBJ1-1, with D perhaps TRBD1 (6 bases). The CDR3 extends over 16 amino acids. V gave up 5 bases and J gave up 0 bases, with 16 bases separating them. Germline V gives CDR1 MDHEN, CDR2 SYDVKM. The CDR3 reads CASSPGQSRMNTEAFF. The CDR3 DNA sequence: TGTGCCAGCAGTCCCGGACAGAGCCGTATGAACACTGAAGCTTTCTTT. Complete variable domain (other parts from reference TRBV28 and TRBJ1-1): DVKVTQSSRYLVKRTGEKVFLECVQDMDHENMFWYRQDPGLGLRLIYFSYDVKMKEKGDIPEGYSVSREKKERFSLILESASTNQTSMYLCASSPGQSRMNTEAFFGQGTRLTVV.

For this clone: Other DNA sequences in the same sample also yield this CDR3. This chain joins TRBV7-9 and TRBJ2-1; D perhaps matches TRBD2 (5 bases). Germline-derived CDR1 and CDR2 are SEHNR and FQNEAQ (reference sequence). The length of the CDR3 is 13 residues. Trimming removed 5 bases from V and 0 bases from J, with 5 bases in between. This chain's CDR3 is CASSGSSYNEQFF. DNA for the CDR3: TGTGCCAGCAGCGGGAGCTCCTACAATGAGCAGTTCTTC.

This chain connects TRBV5-4 to TRBJ1-1, with 7 nucleotides matching TRBD1. The CDR3 extends over 14 amino acids. V shed 6 bases, J shed 6 bases, and the junction held 11 bases outside the gene matches. Per germline, CDR1 SGHNT and CDR2 YYREEE (reference sequence). The CDR3 nucleotides are TGTGCCAGCACAACACAGGGGCCAGGCGCTGAAGCTTTCTTT. Its translation is CASTTQGPGAEAFF. The complete variable domain, with remaining parts taken from reference TRBV5-4 and TRBJ1-1, reads ETGVTQSPTHLIKTRGQQVTLRCSSQSGHNTVSWYQQALGQGPQFIFQYYREEENGRGNFPPRFSGLQFPNYSSELNVNALELDDSALYLCASTTQGPGAEAFFGQGTRLTVV.

This clone came up once. The sample holds other DNA sequences that translate to the same CDR3. The J gene is TRBJ1-1, the V gene TRBV6-5; no definite D call. This CDR3 has 14 residues. Per the germline V gene, CDR1 is MNHEY and CDR2 is SVGAGI. Trimming shortened V by 0 bases and J by 1 base, and 6 bases separated the two germline ends. CDR3 loop: CASSYSTGNTEAFF. In DNA, the CDR3 is TGTGCCAGCAGTTACTCTACGGGGAACACTGAAGCTTTCTTT.

This clone was recorded once. The chain is built from TRBV19 and TRBJ1-2, with D maybe TRBD1 (5 bases). This CDR3 has 15 residues. Trimming pared 6 bases from V and 3 bases from J, leaving 17 bases between. CDR1 is LNHDA, CDR2 SQIVND, per germline (reference sequence). The CDR3: CASSRRGKGDYGYTF. DNA for the CDR3: TGTGCCAGTAGCCGGAGGGGAAAAGGGGACTATGGCTACACCTTC.

This chain uses TRBV7-9 with TRBJ2-7, with D hard to call. The CDR3 is made up of 12 amino acids. Germline assignment: CDR1 SEHNR and CDR2 FQNEAQ (reference sequence). V was clipped by 2 bases and J by 5 bases, with 7 bases between them. CDR3 residues: CASSLTGNEQYF. As DNA, the CDR3 is TGTGCCAGCAGCTTAACTGGGAACGAGCAGTACTTC.

Details on this clone: The same CDR3 can be traced to other DNA sequences in this sample. The V gene is TRBV6-5, the J gene TRBJ1-4; no definite D call. CDR3 length equals 15 residues. Germline V CDR1 and CDR2: MNHEY, SVGAGI. The V gene lost 0 bases and the J gene lost 0 bases, with 5 bases spanning the gap. This CDR3 reads CASSYSGATNEKLFF. In nucleotides, the CDR3 is TGTGCCAGCAGTTACTCAGGAGCAACTAATGAAAAACTGTTTTTT.

The chain has TRBV28 and TRBJ2-1, with TRBD1 identical over 9 bases. The germline V gene encodes CDR1 MDHEN and CDR2 SYDVKM. The CDR3 is 17 residues long. The ends lost 5 bases at V and 2 bases at J; junction bases unmatched: 10. The CDR3 sequence is CASSIGQGKAPYNEQFF. The CDR3 DNA reads TGTGCCAGCAGTATCGGACAGGGGAAAGCTCCCTACAATGAGCAGTTCTTC.

The V call is TRBV10-1, the J call TRBJ1-4; D is unresolved. Germline CDR1 is WNHNN and CDR2 is SYGVQD (reference sequence). CDR3 length equals 13 residues. The V gene lost 4 bases and the J gene lost 0 bases, with 3 bases spanning the gap. This CDR3 reads CASSGSTNEKLFF. The CDR3 coding sequence is TGCGCCAGCAGTGGGTCAACTAATGAAAAACTGTTTTTT.

This chain uses TRBV6-4 with TRBJ2-2, with TRBD2 matching over 7 bases. Per the germline V gene, CDR1 is MRHNA and CDR2 is SNTAGT. This CDR3 has 19 amino acids. Unmatched junction bases numbered 17, after V lost 3 bases and J lost 4 bases. CDR3 DNA sequence: TGTGCCAGCAGTGAGTCGCTCCCTAGCGGCATCCTACGCACCGGGGAGCTGTTTTTT. Translating gives CASSESLPSGILRTGELFF.

The gene calls are TRBV7-8 and TRBJ1-6; the D gene is possibly TRBD1 (5 bases). V shed 6 bases and J shed 9 bases, with 21 bases lying between them. CDR1 is SGHVS and CDR2 is FQNEAQ in the germline V gene. The CDR3 extends over 16 amino acids. The CDR3 coding sequence is TGTGCCAGCAGACAATCCGGTGTGGGGGTTGGTTCACCCCTCCACTTT. Translating gives CASRQSGVGVGSPLHF.

V and J are TRBV7-2 and TRBJ1-1; weak D call: TRBD1 (6 bases). Germline V gene lookup returns CDR1 SGHTA and CDR2 FQGNSA. V was cut by 3 bases and J by 8 bases, with 13 bases left in between. The CDR3 extends over 13 amino acids. This chain's CDR3 is CASSFHTGTEAFF. In nucleotides, the CDR3 is TGTGCCAGCAGCTTCCATACCGGGACAGAAGCTTTCTTT. Filled out from reference TRBV7-2 and TRBJ1-1, the complete variable domain reads GAGVSQSPSNKVTEKGKDVELRCDPISGHTALYWYRQSLGQGLEFLIYFQGNSAPDKSGLPSDRFSAERTGGSVSTLTIQRTQQEDSAVYLCASSFHTGTEAFFGQGTRLTVV.

This chain links TRBV5-1 with TRBJ2-2; no firm D call. In germline, CDR1 is SGHRS, CDR2 YFSETQ. CDR3 length equals 15 residues. V lost 0 bases, J lost 1 base, and 7 bases lay in between. Here the CDR3 reads CASSLGSQNTGELFF. DNA for the CDR3: TGCGCCAGCAGCTTGGGGAGTCAGAACACCGGGGAGCTGTTTTTT.

The J gene is TRBJ2-7, the V gene TRBV27, with 9 nucleotides matching TRBD1. Germline V gives CDR1 MNHEY, CDR2 SMNVEV (reference sequence). The CDR3 is 15 amino acids. J was trimmed by 2 bases and V by 5 bases; bases with no gene match: 7. The CDR3 protein is CASSPATGGPYEQYF. In nucleotides, the CDR3 is TGTGCCAGCAGTCCCGCGACAGGGGGGCCCTACGAGCAGTACTTC.

CDR3 protein: CASKTGGYTGELFF. CDR3 nucleotides: TGTGCCAGTAAAACAGGGGGGTACACCGGGGAGCTGTTTTTT. The chain has TRBV27 and TRBJ2-2; 8 nucleotides align to TRBD1. Germline loops: CDR1 MNHEY, CDR2 SMNVEV (reference sequence). There are 14 residues in the CDR3. Unmatched junction bases numbered 6, after V lost 9 bases and J lost 3 bases.

The chain has TRBV20-1 and TRBJ1-1; the D is unclear. Germline lookup yields CDR1 DFQATT and CDR2 SNEGSKA (reference sequence). V was trimmed by 0 bases and J by 5 bases, leaving 4 bases between them. The length of the CDR3 is 11 residues. The CDR3 protein is CSAREPTEAFF. The CDR3 bases are TGCAGTGCTAGAGAGCCTACTGAAGCTTTCTTT.

CDR3 nucleotides: TGTGCCAGCAGCTTGGGACAGGGCTTTGGGGGGGCCAACGTCCTGACTTTC. As protein: CASSLGQGFGGANVLTF. J is TRBJ2-6 and V is TRBV7-9; 9 bases fit TRBD1. The V segment lost 3 bases and the J segment 4 bases; nucleotides outside the gene matches: 7. Germline CDR1 reads SEHNR; CDR2 reads FQNEAQ (reference sequence). There are 17 residues in the CDR3. Full variable domain (rest looked up from reference TRBV7-9 and TRBJ2-6): DTGVSQNPRHKITKRGQNVTFRCDPISEHNRLYWYRQTLGQGPEFLTYFQNEAQLEKSRLLSDRFSAERPKGSFSTLEIQRTEQGDSAMYLCASSLGQGFGGANVLTFGAGSRLTVL.

Only one count was recorded for this clone. V and J are TRBV23-1 and TRBJ1-2; D is unresolved. TRBV23-1 is recorded as an ORF, its role being uncertain. The CDR3 runs 16 residues. V lost 6 bases and J 4 bases, leaving 21 bases between the germline ends. The CDR3 nucleotides are TGCGCCAGCAGCCAGTCCCAGCTCCTGGCCTTCTATGGCTACACCTTC. Protein: CASSQSQLLAFYGYTF.

The V and J genes are TRBV7-2 and TRBJ2-1; 8 bases are a match to TRBD2. Trimming cost V 4 bases and J 7 bases; bases outside gene matches: 6. Germline V lookup: CDR1 SGHTA, CDR2 FQGNSA. The CDR3 is 14 amino acids. The CDR3 region has the DNA TGTGCCAGCAGCTCGTTAGCGGGAACGAATGAGCAGTTCTTC. This sequence encodes CASSSLAGTNEQFF.